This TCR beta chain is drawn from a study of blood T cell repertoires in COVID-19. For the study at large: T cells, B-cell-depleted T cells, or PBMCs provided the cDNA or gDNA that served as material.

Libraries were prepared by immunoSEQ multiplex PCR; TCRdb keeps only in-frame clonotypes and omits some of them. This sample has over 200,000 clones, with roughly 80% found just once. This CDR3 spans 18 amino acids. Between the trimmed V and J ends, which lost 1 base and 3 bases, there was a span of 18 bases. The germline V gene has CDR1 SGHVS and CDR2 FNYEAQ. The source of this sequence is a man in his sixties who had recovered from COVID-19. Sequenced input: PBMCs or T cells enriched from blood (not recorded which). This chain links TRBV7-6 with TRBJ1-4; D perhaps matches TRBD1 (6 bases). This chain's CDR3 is CASSLDLQGKTANEKLFF. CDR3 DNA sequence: TGTGCCAGCAGCTTAGATTTACAGGGCAAGACGGCTAATGAAAAACTGTTTTTT.